These 6 T cell receptor beta chains came from one sample sequenced in a study of cytomegalovirus exposure and HLA in healthy donors. Both 60 Vbeta primers and 13 Jbeta primers went into the PCR. Only in-frame clones appear in the TCRdb table, and some are missing; sequencing was by immunoSEQ multiplex PCR. The table lists 150,000 to 200,000 clones, roughly 80% of them singletons, with roughly 6.3% in the top ten. Sequenced input: PBMCs. Receptor source: a male donor in good health and CMV-seropositive.

As concerns this clone: The junction does not match germline at one end; this may be a read error. The J gene is TRBJ2-7, the V gene TRBV29-1; D call uncertain. The CDR3 totals 12 residues. Looked up from germline, CDR1 is SQVTM and CDR2 is ANQGSEA. CDR3 DNA: TGCAGCCTTGAGGCAGTTTCCTACGAGCAGTACTTC. Its translation is CSLEAVSYEQYF.

Comment on this clone: At one boundary the junction diverges from the germline segment, which might be a read error. This chain joins TRBV7-2 and TRBJ2-1, with 7 positions matching TRBD2. This CDR3 comprises 14 residues. CDR1 is SGHTA, CDR2 FQGNSA, per germline. CDR3 sequence (DNA): TGTGCCAGCAGCTTGTACCGGGACTACAACGAGCAGTTCTTC. This encodes CASSLYRDYNEQFF. Complete variable domain (other parts from reference TRBV7-2 and TRBJ2-1): GAGVSQSPSNKVTEKGKDVELRCDPISGHTALYWYRQSLGQGLEFLIYFQGNSAPDKSGLPSDRFSAERTGGSVSTLTIQRTQQEDSAVYLCASSLYRDYNEQFFGPGTRLTVL.

To note about this clone: The junction does not match germline at one end; this may be a read error. The V and J genes are TRBV7-9 and TRBJ1-5; D might be TRBD1 (6 bases). CDR1 is SEHNR and CDR2 is FQNEAQ in the germline V gene (reference sequence). CDR3 length: 14 amino acids. The CDR3 here is CSSSLGGRGQPQHF. The CDR3 nucleotides read TGTTCCAGCAGCTTAGGGGGGAGGGGTCAGCCCCAGCATTTT.

The CDR3 nucleotides read TGCAGCGTTGCCTCGGACAGCCGCTACGAGCAGTACTTC. Its protein is CSVASDSRYEQYF. This chain links TRBV29-1 with TRBJ2-7; D is perhaps TRBD1 (6 bases). Trimming left V 4 bases short and J 3 bases short, with 13 bases between. Germline V gives CDR1 SQVTM, CDR2 ANQGSEA. The CDR3 totals 13 residues.

This CDR3 is CASSIVSQGSEAFF. For the CDR3, the DNA is TGTGCCAGTAGTATAGTCTCCCAGGGGTCTGAAGCTTTCTTT. The gene calls are TRBV19 and TRBJ1-1; the D gene is possibly TRBD1 (6 bases). V lost 1 base, J lost 6 bases, and 12 bases lay in between. The CDR3 loop spans 14 amino acids. Per germline, CDR1 LNHDA and CDR2 SQIVND (reference sequence).

CDR3 sequence reads: CASRPGAPQETQYF. In nucleotides, the CDR3 is TGCGCCAGCAGACCGGGAGCCCCGCAAGAGACCCAGTACTTC. The gene calls are TRBV5-1 and TRBJ2-5; D is possibly TRBD2 (6 bases). The CDR3 loop spans 14 amino acids. The V end was cut by 5 bases, the J end by 2 bases, with 13 bases between. Germline CDR1 SGHRS, CDR2 YFSETQ. Full variable domain (missing parts from reference TRBV5-1 and TRBJ2-5): KAGVTQTPRYLIKTRGQQVTLSCSPISGHRSVSWYQQTPGQGLQFLFEYFSETQRNKGNFPGRFSGRQFSNSRSEMNVSTLELGDSALYLCASRPGAPQETQYFGPGTRLLVL.